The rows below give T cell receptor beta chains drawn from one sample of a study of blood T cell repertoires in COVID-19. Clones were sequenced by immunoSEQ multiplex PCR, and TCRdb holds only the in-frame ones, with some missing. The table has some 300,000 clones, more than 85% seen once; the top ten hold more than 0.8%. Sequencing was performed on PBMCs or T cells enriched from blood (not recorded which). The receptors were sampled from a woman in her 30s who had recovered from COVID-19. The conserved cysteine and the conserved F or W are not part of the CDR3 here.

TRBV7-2 ASSLVVGGYEQY
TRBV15 ATSRAIVSSYEQY
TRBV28 ASSLLGTGVVNTEAF
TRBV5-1 ASSAGRESSYNSPLH
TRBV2 ASSEASGDQPQH
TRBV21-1 ASSKVGWSSRQPQH
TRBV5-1 ASSLTGQGALSTDTQY
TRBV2 ASSGSREGTNEKLF
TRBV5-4 ASSLSGVGTDTQY
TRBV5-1 ASSLDLGRSYYGYT
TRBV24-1 ATSEDRAADTQY
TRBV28 ASSFPGQGPYEQY
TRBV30 AWSVLANYGYT
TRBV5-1 ASSLASWNTGELF
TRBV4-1 ASSPPHGSQLREKLF
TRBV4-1 ASSQGIGGANEKLF
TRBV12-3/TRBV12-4 ASSTTGENEAF
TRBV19 ASSIDWGPLYEQY
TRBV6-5 ASSYSFQGANYGYT
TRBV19 ASSSLVGSPLH
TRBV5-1 ASIGGPLLTENYGYT
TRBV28 ASRSGATNEKLF
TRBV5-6 ASSQAPREQY
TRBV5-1 ASRGSAQGFGYT
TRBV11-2 ASTLGRAGSYEQY
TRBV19 ASSIVADRVRGYT
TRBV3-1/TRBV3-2 ASSQGLSGYT
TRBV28 ASSLTEGFSGNEQF
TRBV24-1 ATRGTGEHQPQH
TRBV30 AWIHPRPPRGTEAF
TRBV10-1 ASSAGQGAPGELF
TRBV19 ASSAPGQRLAELF
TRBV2 ASSQTYEQY
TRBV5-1 ASSLGSGLLWGYT
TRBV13 ASSLGTGYGDTQY
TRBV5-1 ASSLGLGGAGYGYT
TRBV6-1 ASSEWPHGSNSPLH
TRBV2 ASSAGREGQPQH
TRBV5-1 ASTRTGDTEAF
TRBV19 ASSKTGTGGLGTSVNEQF
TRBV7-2 ASSDRQRGREKLF
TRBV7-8 ASSLAGRGLEKLF
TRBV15 ATSTPGQRNTEAF
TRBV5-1 ASSLSTPFYEQY
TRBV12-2 ASRLGTFTDTQY
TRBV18 ASSPSAPRSNYGYT
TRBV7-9 ASSFPDRGPYQETQY
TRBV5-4 ASSPPHTDTQY
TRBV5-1 ASSPAPQGIYGYT
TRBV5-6 ASSIDRGENPDTQY
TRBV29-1 SVRGGRAHTEAF
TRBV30 AWSVSGFGEQY
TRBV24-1 ATSDFGLGVTDTQY
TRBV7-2 ASSLSSGSEAF
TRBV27 ASSLYPGNTEAF
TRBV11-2 ASSLGPYTEAF
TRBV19 ATQGWNRGLSNQPQH
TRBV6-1 ASSERQGPQPQH
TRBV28 ASTPPRGGTENPNYGYT
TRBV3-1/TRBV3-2 ASSPGQGNTEAF